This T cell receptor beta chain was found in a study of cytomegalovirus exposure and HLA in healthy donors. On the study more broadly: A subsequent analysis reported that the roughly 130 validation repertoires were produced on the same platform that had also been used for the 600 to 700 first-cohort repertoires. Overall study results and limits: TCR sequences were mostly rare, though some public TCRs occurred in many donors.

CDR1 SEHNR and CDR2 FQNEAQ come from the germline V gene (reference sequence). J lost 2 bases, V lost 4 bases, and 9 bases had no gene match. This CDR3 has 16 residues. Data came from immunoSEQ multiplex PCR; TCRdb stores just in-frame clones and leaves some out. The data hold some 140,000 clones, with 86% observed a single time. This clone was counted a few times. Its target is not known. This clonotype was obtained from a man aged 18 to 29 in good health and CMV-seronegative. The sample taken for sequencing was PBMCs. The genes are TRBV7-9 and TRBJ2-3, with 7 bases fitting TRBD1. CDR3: CASSWALQGNTDTQYF. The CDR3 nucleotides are TGTGCCAGCAGCTGGGCCCTACAGGGGAACACAGATACGCAGTATTTT.